These T cell receptor beta chains were read from a single sample in a study of cytomegalovirus exposure and HLA in healthy donors. Method: immunoSEQ multiplex PCR; TCRdb's copy keeps in-frame clones and lacks some. The repertoire holds approximately 150,000 clones, with over 80% as singletons. The specimen was PBMCs. The receptors shown here come from a male donor in good health and CMV-seronegative. CDR3s include the opening cysteine and the closing phenylalanine or tryptophan. Fields, in order: clone size, J gene, D gene, V gene, CDR3 DNA, CDR3 protein. D genes are given only for firm matches. Some rows mark clone size as missing; the rest say once, few, many or name a class of expanded clone.

clone size: .; J gene: TRBJ1-5; D gene: .; V gene: TRBV6-1; CDR3 DNA: TGTGCCAGCAGTGAAGCGCCCGGGGGTCTCTTACAGCCCCAGCATTTT; CDR3 protein: CASSEAPGGLLQPQHF
clone size: .; J gene: TRBJ1-5; D gene: TRBD1; V gene: TRBV7-9; CDR3 DNA: TGTGCCAGCAGCCCGGGACAGGGGTATGTTCAGCCCCAGCATTTT; CDR3 protein: CASSPGQGYVQPQHF
clone size: .; J gene: TRBJ1-1; D gene: .; V gene: TRBV30; CDR3 DNA: TGTGCCTGGAGGAAGGGGCGAACTGAAGCTTTCTTT; CDR3 protein: CAWRKGRTEAFF
clone size: .; J gene: TRBJ1-6; D gene: .; V gene: TRBV7-8; CDR3 DNA: TGTGCCAGCAGCGAAGGACAGTATAATTCACCCCTCCACTTT; CDR3 protein: CASSEGQYNSPLHF
clone size: .; J gene: TRBJ2-7; D gene: .; V gene: TRBV5-1; CDR3 DNA: TGCGCCAGCAGCTTGGGTTACTACGAGCAGTACTTC; CDR3 protein: CASSLGYYEQYF
clone size: .; J gene: TRBJ1-2; D gene: .; V gene: TRBV7-2; CDR3 DNA: TGTGCCAGCAGCTTATCTACAGGGTCGACCTATGGCTACACCTTC; CDR3 protein: CASSLSTGSTYGYTF
clone size: once; J gene: TRBJ2-7; D gene: .; V gene: TRBV6-5; CDR3 DNA: TGTGCCAGCAGTTACTCTTATCAACCGAGGGCGAACGAGCAGTACTTC; CDR3 protein: CASSYSYQPRANEQYF
clone size: .; J gene: TRBJ2-5; D gene: TRBD1; V gene: TRBV30; CDR3 DNA: TGTGCCTTACAGGGGGCTCAGGAGACCCAGTACTTC; CDR3 protein: CALQGAQETQYF
clone size: .; J gene: TRBJ2-5; D gene: .; V gene: TRBV5-1; CDR3 DNA: TGCGCCAGCAGCCACCGGGACTTAAGGAAAGAGACCCAGTACTTC; CDR3 protein: CASSHRDLRKETQYF
clone size: .; J gene: TRBJ1-4; D gene: .; V gene: TRBV5-1; CDR3 DNA: TGCGCCAGCTGGGCCGGGGGAGGAACTAATGAAAAACTGTTTTTT; CDR3 protein: CASWAGGGTNEKLFF
clone size: .; J gene: TRBJ1-5; D gene: .; V gene: TRBV2; CDR3 DNA: TGTGCCAGCCGAGTTAGTGAGGCTCAGCCCCAGCATTTT; CDR3 protein: CASRVSEAQPQHF
clone size: .; J gene: TRBJ1-1; D gene: .; V gene: TRBV6-6; CDR3 DNA: TGTGCCAGCAGTTATGGGCAGGCCAAAGGAGCTTTCTTT; CDR3 protein: CASSYGQAKGAFF
clone size: .; J gene: TRBJ1-6; D gene: .; V gene: TRBV4-1; CDR3 DNA: TGCGCCAGCAGCCAAGAGTTACAGGGACCTAATTCACCCCTCCACTTT; CDR3 protein: CASSQELQGPNSPLHF
clone size: .; J gene: TRBJ2-7; D gene: .; V gene: TRBV5-1; CDR3 DNA: TGCGCCAGCAGCTTTCTTAGTAGCGAGAACTACGAGCAGTACTTC; CDR3 protein: CASSFLSSENYEQYF
clone size: few; J gene: TRBJ1-3; D gene: .; V gene: TRBV6-1; CDR3 DNA: TGTGCCAGCAGTGAAGTCGCGGAAAGCTCTGGAAACACCATATATTTT; CDR3 protein: CASSEVAESSGNTIYF
clone size: once; J gene: TRBJ2-7; D gene: TRBD2; V gene: TRBV5-5; CDR3 DNA: TGTGCCAGCAGCTTGGGTAGCGGGGGGGCTCGAGAGCAGTACTTC; CDR3 protein: CASSLGSGGAREQYF
clone size: .; J gene: TRBJ2-5; D gene: TRBD2; V gene: TRBV14; CDR3 DNA: TGTGCCAGCAGTCCAGCACTAGCGGGGGGCACGGAGACCCAGTACTTC; CDR3 protein: CASSPALAGGTETQYF
clone size: .; J gene: TRBJ2-1; D gene: .; V gene: TRBV7-8; CDR3 DNA: TGTGCCAGCAGCTTAGTACAGGCTGAATACAATGAGCAGTTCTTC; CDR3 protein: CASSLVQAEYNEQFF
clone size: once; J gene: TRBJ2-7; D gene: TRBD2; V gene: TRBV11-2; CDR3 DNA: TGTGCCAGCAGCTTAGGCGGGAGCTCCTACGAGCAGTACTTC; CDR3 protein: CASSLGGSSYEQYF
clone size: .; J gene: TRBJ2-7; D gene: TRBD1; V gene: TRBV6-5; CDR3 DNA: TGTGCCAGCAGTTGGGACAGGGGGACCTACGAGCAGTACTTC; CDR3 protein: CASSWDRGTYEQYF
clone size: .; J gene: TRBJ2-7; D gene: .; V gene: TRBV6-5; CDR3 DNA: TGTGCCAGCAGTTACTCAGGGCAGCCCGGGAAGCAGTACTTC; CDR3 protein: CASSYSGQPGKQYF
clone size: .; J gene: TRBJ2-7; D gene: TRBD1; V gene: TRBV6-1; CDR3 DNA: TGTGCCAGCAGTGAGTTTGGGACAGGGAACTACGAGCAGTACTTC; CDR3 protein: CASSEFGTGNYEQYF
clone size: .; J gene: TRBJ1-4; D gene: .; V gene: TRBV30; CDR3 DNA: TGTGCCTGGAGTACGACCAGGGGTGAAAAACTGTTTTTT; CDR3 protein: CAWSTTRGEKLFF
clone size: few; J gene: TRBJ1-6; D gene: TRBD1; V gene: TRBV5-1; CDR3 DNA: TGCGCCAGCAGCCCGACTGGACAGGGGGCTTATTCACCCCTCCACTTT; CDR3 protein: CASSPTGQGAYSPLHF
clone size: .; J gene: TRBJ1-3; D gene: .; V gene: TRBV28; CDR3 DNA: TGTGCCAGCAGTTTCCCCAGGGGAGACGGAAACACCATATATTTT; CDR3 protein: CASSFPRGDGNTIYF
clone size: .; J gene: TRBJ1-1; D gene: TRBD1; V gene: TRBV5-1; CDR3 DNA: TGCGCCAGCAGCCATAGACAGGGCTTGAACACTGAAGCTTTCTTT; CDR3 protein: CASSHRQGLNTEAFF
clone size: few; J gene: TRBJ2-5; D gene: .; V gene: TRBV18; CDR3 DNA: TGTGCCAGCTCAATGTCCTGGGGGGATCAAGAGACCCAGTACTTC; CDR3 protein: CASSMSWGDQETQYF
clone size: .; J gene: TRBJ2-1; D gene: TRBD2; V gene: TRBV9; CDR3 DNA: TGTGCCAGTGGGACTAGCATCAATGAGCAGTTCTTC; CDR3 protein: CASGTSINEQFF
clone size: .; J gene: TRBJ1-2; D gene: .; V gene: TRBV4-3; CDR3 DNA: TGCGCCAGCAGCCAAGAGGCCGGAGTCTATGGCTACACCTTC; CDR3 protein: CASSQEAGVYGYTF
clone size: .; J gene: TRBJ2-7; D gene: .; V gene: TRBV9; CDR3 DNA: TGTGCCAGCAGCGTTTTTCCTAGCGCAATGTCCTACGAGCAGTACTTC; CDR3 protein: CASSVFPSAMSYEQYF
clone size: .; J gene: TRBJ1-3; D gene: TRBD1; V gene: TRBV7-6; CDR3 DNA: TGTGCCAGCAGCCAAAATACAGGGGTCTGGGACACCATATATTTT; CDR3 protein: CASSQNTGVWDTIYF
clone size: .; J gene: TRBJ2-7; D gene: .; V gene: TRBV10-3; CDR3 DNA: TGTGCCATCAGTGAGTCGTGGGGGACAAGTTCCTACGAGCAGTACTTC; CDR3 protein: CAISESWGTSSYEQYF
clone size: .; J gene: TRBJ1-1; D gene: .; V gene: TRBV11-2; CDR3 DNA: TGTGCCAGCACCCTAACAGGTGAAGCTTTCTTT; CDR3 protein: CASTLTGEAFF
clone size: .; J gene: TRBJ2-3; D gene: TRBD1; V gene: TRBV7-8; CDR3 DNA: TGTGCCAGCAGGGGGGCATCAGGGGGCGGCACAGATACGCAGTATTTT; CDR3 protein: CASRGASGGGTDTQYF
clone size: .; J gene: TRBJ1-6; D gene: .; V gene: TRBV19; CDR3 DNA: TGTGCCAGTACCCAAGCGGGCTCCTATAATTCACCCCTCCACTTT; CDR3 protein: CASTQAGSYNSPLHF
clone size: .; J gene: TRBJ1-1; D gene: .; V gene: TRBV30; CDR3 DNA: TGTGCCTGGAGTGTAAGCCGGCCTCCCGAGGTGGGCACTGAAGCTTTCTTT; CDR3 protein: CAWSVSRPPEVGTEAFF
clone size: .; J gene: TRBJ1-5; D gene: .; V gene: TRBV18; CDR3 DNA: TGTGCCAGCTTCCGGGACAAGAATCAGCCCCAGCATTTT; CDR3 protein: CASFRDKNQPQHF
clone size: .; J gene: TRBJ2-2; D gene: TRBD1; V gene: TRBV25-1; CDR3 DNA: TGTGCCAGCAGTTCATCCGGGGCAGGGGGATACACCGGGGAGCTGTTTTTT; CDR3 protein: CASSSSGAGGYTGELFF
clone size: .; J gene: TRBJ2-7; D gene: TRBD2; V gene: TRBV14; CDR3 DNA: TGTGCCAGCAGCCAAGTTTTAGTGGAAAATTCTAGCGGGAAACGCTACGAGCAGTACTTC; CDR3 protein: CASSQVLVENSSGKRYEQYF
clone size: .; J gene: TRBJ2-6; D gene: TRBD1; V gene: TRBV2; CDR3 DNA: TGTGCCAGCACGGGGACAGGGATCTCTGGGGCCAACGTCCTGACTTTC; CDR3 protein: CASTGTGISGANVLTF
clone size: .; J gene: TRBJ1-1; D gene: .; V gene: TRBV6-5; CDR3 DNA: TGTGCCAGCAGTTACAGCTCGAATACGAACACTGAAGCTTTCTTT; CDR3 protein: CASSYSSNTNTEAFF
clone size: .; J gene: TRBJ1-1; D gene: TRBD1; V gene: TRBV27; CDR3 DNA: TGTGCCAGCAGTAGGAACAGGGGGGCGAGGATAATGAACACTGAAGCTTTCTTT; CDR3 protein: CASSRNRGARIMNTEAFF
clone size: .; J gene: TRBJ1-2; D gene: TRBD1; V gene: TRBV4-3; CDR3 DNA: TGCGCCAGCAGCCAGAACCGGGACAGGGGAGTTGGCTACACCTTC; CDR3 protein: CASSQNRDRGVGYTF
clone size: .; J gene: TRBJ1-1; D gene: .; V gene: TRBV29-1; CDR3 DNA: TGCAGCGTTGAAGATGGAGGGACTGAAGCTTTCTTT; CDR3 protein: CSVEDGGTEAFF
clone size: .; J gene: TRBJ1-2; D gene: .; V gene: TRBV25-1; CDR3 DNA: TGTGCCAGCAGTGAATACGTTAGCCCCTATGGCTACACCTTC; CDR3 protein: CASSEYVSPYGYTF
clone size: .; J gene: TRBJ1-5; D gene: .; V gene: TRBV7-2; CDR3 DNA: TGTGCCAGCAGCTTAGGGGACACACGCAATCAGCCCCAGCATTTT; CDR3 protein: CASSLGDTRNQPQHF
clone size: .; J gene: TRBJ2-2; D gene: .; V gene: TRBV7-7; CDR3 DNA: TGTGCCAGCAGCTTCGCCCCTTTTTCGGACACCGGGGAGCTGTTTTTT; CDR3 protein: CASSFAPFSDTGELFF
clone size: .; J gene: TRBJ2-6; D gene: .; V gene: TRBV10-1; CDR3 DNA: TGCGCCAGCAGCCCCGACAGGTCTGGGGCCAACGTCCTGACTTTC; CDR3 protein: CASSPDRSGANVLTF
clone size: .; J gene: TRBJ2-2; D gene: .; V gene: TRBV6-4; CDR3 DNA: TGTGCCAGCAGTAACACAGGGAACACCGGGGAGCTGTTTTTT; CDR3 protein: CASSNTGNTGELFF
clone size: once; J gene: TRBJ2-7; D gene: .; V gene: TRBV7-2; CDR3 DNA: TGTGCCAGCAGCTTCACTGAAACAGGAATGAGGGAGCAGTACTTC; CDR3 protein: CASSFTETGMREQYF
clone size: .; J gene: TRBJ1-4; D gene: .; V gene: TRBV5-6; CDR3 DNA: TGTGCCAGCAGCCCGACAAACAGAAATGAAAAACTGTTTTTT; CDR3 protein: CASSPTNRNEKLFF
clone size: .; J gene: TRBJ2-7; D gene: .; V gene: TRBV2; CDR3 DNA: TGTGCCAGCAGGGAGCAGACAGGTTTTGGACACGAGCAGTACTTC; CDR3 protein: CASREQTGFGHEQYF
clone size: .; J gene: TRBJ2-2; D gene: TRBD1; V gene: TRBV5-1; CDR3 DNA: TGCGCCAGCAGCTTCCAGGGGGCTGCCGGGGAGCTGTTTTTT; CDR3 protein: CASSFQGAAGELFF
clone size: .; J gene: TRBJ2-3; D gene: .; V gene: TRBV19; CDR3 DNA: TGTGCCAGTAGTATAGTGGGCAAGGGCACAGATACGCAGTATTTT; CDR3 protein: CASSIVGKGTDTQYF
clone size: .; J gene: TRBJ1-5; D gene: .; V gene: TRBV7-9; CDR3 DNA: TGTGCCAGCAGCCCGTCCCGGAGACTATCAGCCCAGCATTTT; CDR3 protein: CASSPSRRLSAQHF
clone size: .; J gene: TRBJ1-5; D gene: TRBD1; V gene: TRBV5-1; CDR3 DNA: TGCGCCAGCAGCTTGTCGACAGGGGGGGATCAGCCCCAGCATTTT; CDR3 protein: CASSLSTGGDQPQHF
clone size: .; J gene: TRBJ2-1; D gene: .; V gene: TRBV27; CDR3 DNA: TGTGCCACCAACACGAAGTTAGGCAGGACAAGCTCCTACAATGAGCAGTTCTTC; CDR3 protein: CATNTKLGRTSSYNEQFF
clone size: .; J gene: TRBJ2-2; D gene: .; V gene: TRBV19; CDR3 DNA: TGTGCCAGTAGTATCAGCGCGAACACCGGGGAGCTGTTTTTT; CDR3 protein: CASSISANTGELFF